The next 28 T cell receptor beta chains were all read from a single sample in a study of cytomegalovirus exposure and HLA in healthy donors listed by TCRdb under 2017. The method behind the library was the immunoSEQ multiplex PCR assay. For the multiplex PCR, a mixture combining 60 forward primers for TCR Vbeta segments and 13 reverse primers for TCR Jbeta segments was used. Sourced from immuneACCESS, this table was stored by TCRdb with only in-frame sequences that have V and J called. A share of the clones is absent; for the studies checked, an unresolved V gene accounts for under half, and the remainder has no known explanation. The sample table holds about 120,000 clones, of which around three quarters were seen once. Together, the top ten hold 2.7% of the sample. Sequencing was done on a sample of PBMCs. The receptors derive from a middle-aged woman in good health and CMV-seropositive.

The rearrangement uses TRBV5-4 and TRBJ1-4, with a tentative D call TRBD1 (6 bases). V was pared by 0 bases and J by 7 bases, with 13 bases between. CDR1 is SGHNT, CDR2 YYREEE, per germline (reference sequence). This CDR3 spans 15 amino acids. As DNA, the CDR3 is TGTGCCAGCAGCTTGGACCCGGGGGGGGCTGAAAAACTGTTTTTT. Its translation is CASSLDPGGAEKLFF.

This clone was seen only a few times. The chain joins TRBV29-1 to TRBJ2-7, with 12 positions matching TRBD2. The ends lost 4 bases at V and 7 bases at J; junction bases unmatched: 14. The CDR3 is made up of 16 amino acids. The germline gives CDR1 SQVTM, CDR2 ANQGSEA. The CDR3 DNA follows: TGCAGCGTTGTTCCCCAATTGACTAGCGGGAGTAGGGAGCAGTACTTC. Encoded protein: CSVVPQLTSGSREQYF.

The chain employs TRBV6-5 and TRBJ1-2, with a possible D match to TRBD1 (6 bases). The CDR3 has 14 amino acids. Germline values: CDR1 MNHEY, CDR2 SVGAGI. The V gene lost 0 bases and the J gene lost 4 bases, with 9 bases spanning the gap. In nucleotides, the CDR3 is TGTGCCAGCAGTTACTCTAGGGGGACCTATGGCTACACCTTC. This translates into CASSYSRGTYGYTF.

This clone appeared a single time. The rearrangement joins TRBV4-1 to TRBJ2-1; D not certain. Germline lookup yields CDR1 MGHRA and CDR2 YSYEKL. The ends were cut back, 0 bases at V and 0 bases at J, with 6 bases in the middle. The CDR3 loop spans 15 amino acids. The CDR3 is CASSQDRSSYNEQFF. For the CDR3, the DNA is TGCGCCAGCAGCCAAGACCGCAGCTCCTACAATGAGCAGTTCTTC.

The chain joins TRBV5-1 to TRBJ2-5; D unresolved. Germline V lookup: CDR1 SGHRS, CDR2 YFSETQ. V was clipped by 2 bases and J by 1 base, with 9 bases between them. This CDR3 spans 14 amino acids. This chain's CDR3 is CASSFAGVQETQYF. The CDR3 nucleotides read TGCGCCAGCAGCTTTGCCGGAGTCCAAGAGACCCAGTACTTC. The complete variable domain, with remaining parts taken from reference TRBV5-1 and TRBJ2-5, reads KAGVTQTPRYLIKTRGQQVTLSCSPISGHRSVSWYQQTPGQGLQFLFEYFSETQRNKGNFPGRFSGRQFSNSRSEMNVSTLELGDSALYLCASSFAGVQETQYFGPGTRLLVL.

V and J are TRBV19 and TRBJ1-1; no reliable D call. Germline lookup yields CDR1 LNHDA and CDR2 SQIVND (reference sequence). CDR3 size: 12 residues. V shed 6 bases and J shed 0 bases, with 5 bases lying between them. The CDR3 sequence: CASSEVNTEAFF. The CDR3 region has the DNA TGTGCCAGTAGCGAGGTGAACACTGAAGCTTTCTTT.

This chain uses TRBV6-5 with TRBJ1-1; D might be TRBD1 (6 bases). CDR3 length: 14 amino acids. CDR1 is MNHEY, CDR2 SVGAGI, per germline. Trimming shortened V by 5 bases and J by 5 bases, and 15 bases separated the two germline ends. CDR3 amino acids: CASSLASQGTEAFF. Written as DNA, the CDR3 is TGTGCCAGCAGTCTAGCATCCCAGGGGACTGAAGCTTTCTTT.

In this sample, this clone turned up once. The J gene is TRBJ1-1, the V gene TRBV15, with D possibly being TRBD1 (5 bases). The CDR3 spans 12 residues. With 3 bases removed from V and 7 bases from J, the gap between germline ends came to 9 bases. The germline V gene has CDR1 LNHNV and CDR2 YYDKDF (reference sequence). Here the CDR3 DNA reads TGTGCCACCAGCAGCCTCGGGGGTGAAGCTTTCTTT. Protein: CATSSLGGEAFF.

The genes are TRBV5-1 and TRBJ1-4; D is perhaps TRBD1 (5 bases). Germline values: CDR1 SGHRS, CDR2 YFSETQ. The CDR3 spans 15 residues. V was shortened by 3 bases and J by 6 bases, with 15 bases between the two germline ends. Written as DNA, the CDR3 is TGCGCCAGCAGCTGGGGGACGGCGGGGGATGAAAAACTGTTTTTT. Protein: CASSWGTAGDEKLFF.

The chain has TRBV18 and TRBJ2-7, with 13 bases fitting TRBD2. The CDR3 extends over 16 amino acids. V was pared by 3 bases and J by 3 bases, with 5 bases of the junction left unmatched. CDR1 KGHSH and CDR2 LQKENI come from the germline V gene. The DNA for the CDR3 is TGTGCCAGCTCACCCCCGGGACTAGCGGGACTCTACGAGCAGTACTTC. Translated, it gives CASSPPGLAGLYEQYF. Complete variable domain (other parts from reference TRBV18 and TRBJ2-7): NAGVMQNPRHLVRRRGQEARLRCSPMKGHSHVYWYRQLPEEGLKFMVYLQKENIIDESGMPKERFSAEFPKEGPSILRIQQVVRGDSAAYFCASSPPGLAGLYEQYFGPGTRLTVT.

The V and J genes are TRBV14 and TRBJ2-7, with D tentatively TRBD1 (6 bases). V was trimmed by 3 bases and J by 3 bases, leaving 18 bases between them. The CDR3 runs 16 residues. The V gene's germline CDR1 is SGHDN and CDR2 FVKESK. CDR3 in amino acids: CASSHLQGQEYYEQYF. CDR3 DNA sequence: TGTGCCAGCAGCCATCTCCAGGGGCAGGAGTACTACGAGCAGTACTTC.

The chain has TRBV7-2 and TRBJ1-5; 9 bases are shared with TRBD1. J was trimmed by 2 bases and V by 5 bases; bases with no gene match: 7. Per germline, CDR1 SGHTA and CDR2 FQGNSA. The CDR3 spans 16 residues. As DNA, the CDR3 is TGTGCCAGCAGCCCCACAGGGGGCGCAGGCAATCAGCCCCAGCATTTT. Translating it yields CASSPTGGAGNQPQHF.

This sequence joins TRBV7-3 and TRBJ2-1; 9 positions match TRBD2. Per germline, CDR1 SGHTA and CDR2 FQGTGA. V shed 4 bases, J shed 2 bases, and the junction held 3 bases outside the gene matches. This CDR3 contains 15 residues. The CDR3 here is CASSSLAGPYNEQFF. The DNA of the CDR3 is TGTGCCAGCAGCTCTCTAGCGGGGCCCTACAATGAGCAGTTCTTC.

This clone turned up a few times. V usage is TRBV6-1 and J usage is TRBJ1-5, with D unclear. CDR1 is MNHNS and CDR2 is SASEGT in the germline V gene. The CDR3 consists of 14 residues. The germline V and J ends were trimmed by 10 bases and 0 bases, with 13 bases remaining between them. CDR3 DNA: TGTGCCACGGGTCAAGGATTTAGCAATCAGCCCCAGCATTTT. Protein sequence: CATGQGFSNQPQHF.

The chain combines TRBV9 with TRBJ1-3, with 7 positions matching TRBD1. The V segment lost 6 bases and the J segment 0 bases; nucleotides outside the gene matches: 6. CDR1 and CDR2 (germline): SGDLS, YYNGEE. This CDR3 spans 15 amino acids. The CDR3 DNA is TGTGCCAGCAACCGACAGGGACTCTCTGGAAACACCATATATTTT. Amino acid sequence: CASNRQGLSGNTIYF.

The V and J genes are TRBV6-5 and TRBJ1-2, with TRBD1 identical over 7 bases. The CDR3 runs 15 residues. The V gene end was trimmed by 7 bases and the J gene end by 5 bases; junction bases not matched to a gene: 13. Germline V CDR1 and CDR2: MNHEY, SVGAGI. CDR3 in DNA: TGTGCCAGCACCTCCTCCCGGGACAGCTATTATGGCTACACCTTC. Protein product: CASTSSRDSYYGYTF.

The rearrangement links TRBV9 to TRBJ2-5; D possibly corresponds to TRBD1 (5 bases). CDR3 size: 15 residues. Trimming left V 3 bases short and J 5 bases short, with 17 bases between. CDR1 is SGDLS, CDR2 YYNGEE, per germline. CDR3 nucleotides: TGTGCCAGCAGCGCATCACCCAGGGTGGGCGAGACCCAGTACTTC. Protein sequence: CASSASPRVGETQYF.

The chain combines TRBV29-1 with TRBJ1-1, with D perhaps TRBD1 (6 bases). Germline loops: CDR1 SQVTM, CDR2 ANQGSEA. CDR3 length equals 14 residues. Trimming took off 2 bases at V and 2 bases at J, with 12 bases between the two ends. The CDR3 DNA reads TGCAGCGTTGAACCCGGGACAACTAACACTGAAGCTTTCTTT. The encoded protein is CSVEPGTTNTEAFF. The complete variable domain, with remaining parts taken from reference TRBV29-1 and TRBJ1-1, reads SAVISQKPSRDICQRGTSLTIQCQVDSQVTMMFWYRQQPGQSLTLIATANQGSEATYESGFVIDKFPISRPNLTFSTLTVSNMSPEDSSIYLCSVEPGTTNTEAFFGQGTRLTVV.

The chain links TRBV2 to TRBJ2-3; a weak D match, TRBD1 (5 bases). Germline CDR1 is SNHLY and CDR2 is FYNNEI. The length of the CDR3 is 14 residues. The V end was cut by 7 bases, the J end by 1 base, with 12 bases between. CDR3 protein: CASMETVRTDTQYF. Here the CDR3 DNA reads TGTGCCAGCATGGAGACAGTCCGCACAGATACGCAGTATTTT.

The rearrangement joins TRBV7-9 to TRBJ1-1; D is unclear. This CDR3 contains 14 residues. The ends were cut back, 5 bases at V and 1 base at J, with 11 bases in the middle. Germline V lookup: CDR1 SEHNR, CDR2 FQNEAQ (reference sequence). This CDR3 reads CASSPRPGNTEAFF. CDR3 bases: TGTGCCAGCAGCCCTAGACCGGGGAACACTGAAGCTTTCTTT.

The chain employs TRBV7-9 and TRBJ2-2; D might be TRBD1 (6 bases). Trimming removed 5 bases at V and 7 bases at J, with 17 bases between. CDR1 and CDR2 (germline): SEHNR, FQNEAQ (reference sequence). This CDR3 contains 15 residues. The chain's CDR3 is CASSQRQGLVGELFF. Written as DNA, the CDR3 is TGTGCCAGCAGCCAACGGCAGGGGCTAGTCGGGGAGCTGTTTTTT.

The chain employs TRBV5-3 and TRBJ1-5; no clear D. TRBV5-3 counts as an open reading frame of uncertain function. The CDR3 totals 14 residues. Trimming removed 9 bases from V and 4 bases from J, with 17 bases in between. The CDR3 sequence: CANGEGAPNQPQHF. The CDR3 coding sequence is TGTGCCAACGGGGAGGGAGCGCCAAATCAGCCCCAGCATTTT.

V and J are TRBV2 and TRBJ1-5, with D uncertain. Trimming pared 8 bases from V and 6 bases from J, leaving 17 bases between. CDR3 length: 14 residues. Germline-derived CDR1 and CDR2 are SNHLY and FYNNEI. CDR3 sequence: CASDFSEDGQPQHF. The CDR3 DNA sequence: TGTGCCAGCGACTTCTCCGAGGATGGTCAGCCCCAGCATTTT.

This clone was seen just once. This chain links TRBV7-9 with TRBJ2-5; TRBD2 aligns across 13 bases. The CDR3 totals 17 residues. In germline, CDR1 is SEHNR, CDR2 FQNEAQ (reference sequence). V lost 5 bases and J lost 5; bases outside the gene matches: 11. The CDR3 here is CASSPRTSGGGGETQYF. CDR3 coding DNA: TGTGCCAGCAGCCCTCGGACTAGCGGGGGCGGGGGGGAGACCCAGTACTTC.

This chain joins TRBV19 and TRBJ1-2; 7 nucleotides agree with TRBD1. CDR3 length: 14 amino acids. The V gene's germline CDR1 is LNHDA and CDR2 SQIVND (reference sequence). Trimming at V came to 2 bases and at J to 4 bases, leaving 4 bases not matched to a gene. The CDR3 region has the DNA TGTGCCAGTAGTATACCGGGACAGATCTATGGCTACACCTTC. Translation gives CASSIPGQIYGYTF.

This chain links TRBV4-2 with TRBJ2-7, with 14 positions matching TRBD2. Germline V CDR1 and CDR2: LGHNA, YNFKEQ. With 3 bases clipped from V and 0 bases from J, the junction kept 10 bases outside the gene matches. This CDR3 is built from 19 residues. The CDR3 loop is CASSHQTGTSGGSSYEQYF. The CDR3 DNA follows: TGTGCCAGCAGCCACCAAACGGGGACTAGCGGGGGTTCCTCCTACGAGCAGTACTTC.

CDR3 nucleotide sequence: TGTGCCAGCTCAACCCGGGAGGATCGGTCACCCCTCCACTTT. The encoded protein is CASSTREDRSPLHF. The genes are TRBV18 and TRBJ1-6; no clear D gene. This CDR3 is 14 amino acids long. CDR1 is KGHSH and CDR2 is LQKENI in the germline V gene. Trimming cost V 5 bases and J 10 bases, with 15 bases left between them. The full variable domain, in which reference TRBV18 and TRBJ1-6 provide the parts outside the CDR3, is NAGVMQNPRHLVRRRGQEARLRCSPMKGHSHVYWYRQLPEEGLKFMVYLQKENIIDESGMPKERFSAEFPKEGPSILRIQQVVRGDSAAYFCASSTREDRSPLHFGNGTRLTVT.

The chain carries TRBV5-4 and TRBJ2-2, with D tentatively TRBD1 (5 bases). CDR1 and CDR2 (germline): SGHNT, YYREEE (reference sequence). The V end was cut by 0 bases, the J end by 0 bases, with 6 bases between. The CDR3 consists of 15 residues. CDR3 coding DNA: TGTGCCAGCAGCTTGGAAGGGGCGAACACCGGGGAGCTGTTTTTT. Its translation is CASSLEGANTGELFF.